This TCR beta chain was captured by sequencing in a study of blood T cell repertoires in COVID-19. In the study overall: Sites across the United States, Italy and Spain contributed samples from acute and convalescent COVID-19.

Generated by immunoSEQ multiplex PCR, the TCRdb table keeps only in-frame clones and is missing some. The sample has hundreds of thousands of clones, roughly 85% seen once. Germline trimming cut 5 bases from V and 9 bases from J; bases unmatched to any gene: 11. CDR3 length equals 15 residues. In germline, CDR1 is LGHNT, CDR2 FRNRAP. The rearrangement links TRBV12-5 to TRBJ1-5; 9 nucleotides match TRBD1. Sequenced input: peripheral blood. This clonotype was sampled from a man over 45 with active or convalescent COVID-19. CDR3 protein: CASGGGTGPLPPQHF. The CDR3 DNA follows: TGTGCTAGTGGTGGAGGGACAGGGCCTTTGCCGCCCCAGCATTTT.